Shown below are 21 T cell receptor beta chains from a single sample sequenced in a study of T cells after yellow fever vaccination. From the 5' RACE reads, TCRdb called clonotypes with MiXCR, one entry per CDR3 protein. The sample records around 49,000 distinct CDR3 sequences, 6.8% being singletons. Sequences were derived from CD8+ T cells not binding an NS4B(214-222) dextramer, sorted from PBMCs, sampled 45 days after the yellow fever booster vaccination. These receptors were taken from a man aged 25-40 years who received the YFV17D yellow fever vaccine.

Many counts were recorded for this clonotype. V is TRBV11-2 and J is TRBJ2-1; D is uncertain. Trimming cost V 3 bases and J 3 bases, with 15 bases left between them. CDR1 is SGHAT, CDR2 FQNNGV, per germline. The CDR3 loop spans 16 amino acids. CDR3 loop: CASSFSRDPFYNEQFF. The CDR3, as DNA: TGTGCCAGCAGCTTCTCCAGAGACCCCTTCTACAATGAGCAGTTCTTC.

V usage is TRBV29-1 and J usage is TRBJ1-1; TRBD1 might be the D (5 bases). The V and J ends lost 7 bases and 7 bases respectively, with 19 bases between them. Germline CDR1 is SQVTM and CDR2 is ANQGSEA. The CDR3 runs 13 residues. The CDR3 here is CSALTRGSSEAFF. The CDR3, as DNA: TGCAGCGCTTTGACCCGGGGGTCGAGTGAAGCTTTCTTT.

This clonotype was detected many times. The chain couples TRBV19 to TRBJ2-3, with unresolved D. The CDR3 is 14 residues long. V gave up 4 bases and J gave up 2 bases, with 10 bases separating them. CDR1 is LNHDA, CDR2 SQIVND, per germline (reference sequence). CDR3 amino acids: CASSRSSYTDTQYF. CDR3 nucleotide sequence: TGTGCCAGTAGTAGGAGTAGTTACACAGATACGCAGTATTTT.

As to this clonotype: This sequence may be a read error, since a much larger clone differs from it by one base. V is TRBV12-3 or TRBV12-4 and J is TRBJ2-1; the match to TRBD1 covers 7 bases. The DNA end lines up better with TRBJ2-7; the J call may be wrong. The CDR3 is 15 residues long. Here the CDR3 reads CASSSPEGQANEQYF. The CDR3 DNA reads as TGTGCCAGCAGCTCGCCCGAAGGACAGGCTAATGAGCAGTACTTC.

This clonotype was recorded a few times. The chain uses TRBV4-3 and TRBJ1-2; 8 bases match TRBD1. Germline V CDR1 and CDR2: LGHNA, YSLEER. V lost 1 base to trimming and J lost 4 bases; unmatched junction nucleotides: 5. There are 15 residues in the CDR3. The CDR3 region is CASSQVGQGGYGYTF. DNA for the CDR3: TGCGCCAGCAGCCAAGTCGGACAGGGCGGCTATGGCTACACCTTC.

This clonotype appeared many times. The V and J genes are TRBV28 and TRBJ2-1; 10 bases match TRBD2. Germline lookup yields CDR1 MDHEN and CDR2 SYDVKM. V dropped 1 base and J dropped 4; count of bases not matched to a gene: 1. The CDR3 spans 15 residues. DNA of the CDR3: TGTGCCAGCAGTTTATCGGGACTAGCGTACAATGAGCAGTTCTTC. This encodes CASSLSGLAYNEQFF.

This clonotype was seen at least ten times. J is TRBJ2-5 and V is TRBV24-1, with D perhaps being TRBD1 or TRBD2 (5 bases each). CDR1 and CDR2 from the germline V gene are KGHDR and SFDVKD. The CDR3 consists of 14 residues. Deletions cut 5 bases from V and 2 bases from J, with 11 bases between. CDR3 residues: CATSVRGPQETQYF. CDR3 bases: TGTGCCACCAGTGTTAGGGGACCACAAGAGACCCAGTACTTC.

The V call is TRBV9, the J call TRBJ2-7, with unresolved D. This CDR3 spans 14 amino acids. With 0 bases removed from V and 2 bases from J, the gap between germline ends came to 9 bases. Germline loops: CDR1 SGDLS, CDR2 YYNGEE. CDR3 coding DNA: TGTGCCAGCAGCGTAGGTGGCCAGACCTACGAGCAGTACTTC. Translation: CASSVGGQTYEQYF.

Ten or more counts support this clonotype. The chain uses TRBV18 and TRBJ2-1, with D perhaps TRBD1 (6 bases). The CDR3 length is 14 residues. Per the germline V gene, CDR1 is KGHSH and CDR2 is LQKENI. V lost 4 bases and J 5 bases, leaving 12 bases between the germline ends. The CDR3 sequence: CASSLPTGNNEQFF. DNA of the CDR3: TGTGCCAGCTCACTCCCGACAGGCAACAATGAGCAGTTCTTC. The whole variable domain, remainder taken from reference TRBV18 and TRBJ2-1, is NAGVMQNPRHLVRRRGQEARLRCSPMKGHSHVYWYRQLPEEGLKFMVYLQKENIIDESGMPKERFSAEFPKEGPSILRIQQVVRGDSAAYFCASSLPTGNNEQFFGPGTRLTVL.

This clonotype was seen many times. The rearrangement links TRBV19 to TRBJ2-3, with 14 bases fitting TRBD2. Trimming removed 4 bases from V and 6 bases from J; junction bases left unmatched: 6. CDR1 LNHDA and CDR2 SQIVND come from the germline V gene (reference sequence). This CDR3 contains 16 residues. The CDR3 DNA sequence: TGTGCCAGTAGTAAAGTGGGACTAGCGGGAGACGATACGCAGTATTTT. Its protein product is CASSKVGLAGDDTQYF. Based on the CDR3 plus reference TRBV19 and TRBJ2-3, the full variable domain is DGGITQSPKYLFRKEGQNVTLSCEQNLNHDAMYWYRQDPGQGLRLIYYSQIVNDFQKGDIAEGYSVSREKKESFPLTVTSAQKNPTAFYLCASSKVGLAGDDTQYFGPGTRLTVL.

The chain is built from TRBV12-3 or TRBV12-4 and TRBJ2-1; TRBD2 aligns across 8 bases. This CDR3 has 14 amino acids. J lost 13 bases, V lost 5 bases, and 13 bases had no gene match. CDR3 sequence reads: CASSRTSPKAPQFF. The CDR3 coding sequence is TGTGCCAGCAGTCGGACTAGCCCAAAAGCGCCACAGTTCTTC.

This clonotype was seen repeatedly, ten times or more. The chain is built from TRBV5-1 and TRBJ1-5, with D tentatively TRBD1 (5 bases). This CDR3 contains 13 residues. V was clipped by 0 bases and J by 5 bases, with 6 bases between them. The germline CDR1 and CDR2 sequences are SGHRS and YFSETQ. For the CDR3, the DNA is TGCGCCAGCAGCTTGGGGGGGGATCAGCCCCAGCATTTT. It is translated as CASSLGGDQPQHF. The complete variable domain, with remaining parts taken from reference TRBV5-1 and TRBJ1-5, reads KAGVTQTPRYLIKTRGQQVTLSCSPISGHRSVSWYQQTPGQGLQFLFEYFSETQRNKGNFPGRFSGRQFSNSRSEMNVSTLELGDSALYLCASSLGGDQPQHFGDGTRLSIL.

This clonotype was found many times. The chain recombines TRBV11-2 with TRBJ2-1; perhaps TRBD1 as D (6 bases). The CDR3 is made up of 16 amino acids. CDR1 and CDR2 from the germline V gene are SGHAT and FQNNGV. The V end was cut by 6 bases, the J end by 9 bases, with 24 bases between. CDR3 protein: CASRAGGLGAVSEQFF. CDR3 bases: TGTGCCAGCAGGGCAGGAGGCCTGGGGGCGGTTAGTGAGCAGTTCTTC.

As regards this clonotype: This could be a read error, since a much larger clone is one nucleotide away. The chain recombines TRBV6-1 with TRBJ2-1; D is perhaps TRBD1 or TRBD2 (6 bases each). This CDR3 is 14 amino acids long. Germline V lookup: CDR1 MNHNS, CDR2 SASEGT. V was shortened by 0 bases and J by 12 bases, with 15 bases between the two germline ends. The CDR3, as DNA: TGTGCCAGCAGTGAAGCGTCTAGGGGGGATGTGCAGTTCTTC. Translating gives CASSEASRGDVQFF.

The rearrangement joins TRBV5-4 to TRBJ2-7; TRBD2 matches at 9 bases. Germline CDR1 is SGHNT and CDR2 is YYREEE (reference sequence). The CDR3 consists of 16 residues. V was pared by 4 bases and J by 7 bases, with 15 bases of the junction left unmatched. For the CDR3, the DNA is TGTGCCAGCAGCCGCAGCCCTCTGGACGCGGGGGGGGAGCAGTACTTC. Translating it yields CASSRSPLDAGGEQYF. The full variable domain, in which reference TRBV5-4 and TRBJ2-7 provide the parts outside the CDR3, is ETGVTQSPTHLIKTRGQQVTLRCSSQSGHNTVSWYQQALGQGPQFIFQYYREEENGRGNFPPRFSGLQFPNYSSELNVNALELDDSALYLCASSRSPLDAGGEQYFGPGTRLTVT.

This sequence joins TRBV5-1 and TRBJ2-7; D is possibly TRBD1 or TRBD2 (5 bases each). The germline V gene encodes CDR1 SGHRS and CDR2 YFSETQ. V lost 4 bases to trimming and J lost 1 base, with 15 bases between them. This CDR3 is 15 amino acids long. This CDR3 reads CASSGTLVWSYEQYF. In nucleotides, the CDR3 is TGCGCCAGCAGCGGGACCCTAGTGTGGTCCTACGAGCAGTACTTC.

In this sample, this clonotype turned up many times. DNA for the CDR3: TGTGCCAGCAGCTTGGGGGCGGGAGCAAGGGATGAGCAGTTCTTC. Translation gives CASSLGAGARDEQFF. The chain links TRBV7-9 to TRBJ2-1; tentative D call: TRBD2 (7 bases). Trimming took off 3 bases at V and 8 bases at J, with 17 bases between the two ends. Germline V gene sequence: CDR1 SEHNR, CDR2 FQNEAQ (reference sequence). The CDR3 consists of 15 residues.

Many counts were recorded for this clonotype. V gene TRBV11-2 combines with J gene TRBJ2-1; 9 bases line up with TRBD2. V lost 5 bases to trimming and J lost 8 bases; unmatched junction nucleotides: 10. The germline V gene has CDR1 SGHAT and CDR2 FQNNGV. CDR3 length equals 15 residues. The CDR3 here is CASSPSGIIGDEQFF. DNA of the CDR3: TGTGCCAGCAGCCCTAGCGGGATAATAGGGGATGAGCAGTTCTTC.

Only a few counts were recorded for this clonotype. The rearrangement joins TRBV7-8 to TRBJ2-7, with D maybe TRBD2 (8 bases). The ends were cut back, 10 bases at V and 6 bases at J, with 34 bases in the middle. Germline values: CDR1 SGHVS, CDR2 FQNEAQ. This CDR3 contains 18 residues. This CDR3 is CATSASQRGPSGFREQYF. DNA for the CDR3: TGTGCCACCTCTGCCTCCCAGAGGGGGCCTAGCGGGTTTCGCGAGCAGTACTTC.

There are many counts of this clonotype. The junction shows a germline mismatch at one end, possibly a read error. The V and J genes are TRBV5-6 and TRBJ2-1; 10 bases are shared with TRBD1. The CDR3 is 12 residues long. The germline gives CDR1 SGHDT, CDR2 YYEEEE. CDR3 sequence: CASSLRQGAPGF. The CDR3 nucleotides are TGTGCCAGCAGCTTACGACAGGGGGCTCCCGGCTTC.

In its sample, this clonotype was seen many times. This chain uses TRBV27 with TRBJ2-7, with TRBD2 matching 8 bases. Trimming at V came to 0 bases and at J to 1 base, leaving 2 bases not matched to a gene. Germline V gene sequence: CDR1 MNHEY, CDR2 SMNVEV (reference sequence). CDR3 length: 15 amino acids. CDR3 protein: CASSLSGTSSYEQYF. CDR3 in DNA: TGTGCCAGCAGTTTATCTGGGACTAGTTCCTACGAGCAGTACTTC.